The subject of this entry is one T cell receptor (beta chain). Antigen: not known. This CDR3 spans 15 amino acids. V was clipped by 4 bases and J by 2 bases, with 15 bases between them. CDR1 and CDR2 from the germline V gene are LNHDA and SQIVND (reference sequence). This record belongs to a study of shared clonotypes between healthy human individuals. Overall study results and limits: The genetic and exposure-history diversity represented was limited by few donors. Tissues were not sampled, only blood, and their repertoires likely differ.

Genomic DNA of each subset was evenly split across several immunoSEQ plates. Sequencing was performed with immunoSEQ multiplex PCR; in TCRdb, only in-frame clones are kept and a portion is missing. This table holds some 2,000,000 clones, 90% to 95% found once. The genes are TRBV19 and TRBJ2-7; no clear D gene. The source material was naive CD4+ T cells sorted from blood. Subset indicated: CD45RA+ positively selected. The receptor was derived from a man between 18 and 35 years old in good health. The CDR3 protein is CASSTPRMGTYEQYF. The CDR3 DNA is TGTGCCAGTAGTACCCCCCGCATGGGCACCTACGAGCAGTACTTC.